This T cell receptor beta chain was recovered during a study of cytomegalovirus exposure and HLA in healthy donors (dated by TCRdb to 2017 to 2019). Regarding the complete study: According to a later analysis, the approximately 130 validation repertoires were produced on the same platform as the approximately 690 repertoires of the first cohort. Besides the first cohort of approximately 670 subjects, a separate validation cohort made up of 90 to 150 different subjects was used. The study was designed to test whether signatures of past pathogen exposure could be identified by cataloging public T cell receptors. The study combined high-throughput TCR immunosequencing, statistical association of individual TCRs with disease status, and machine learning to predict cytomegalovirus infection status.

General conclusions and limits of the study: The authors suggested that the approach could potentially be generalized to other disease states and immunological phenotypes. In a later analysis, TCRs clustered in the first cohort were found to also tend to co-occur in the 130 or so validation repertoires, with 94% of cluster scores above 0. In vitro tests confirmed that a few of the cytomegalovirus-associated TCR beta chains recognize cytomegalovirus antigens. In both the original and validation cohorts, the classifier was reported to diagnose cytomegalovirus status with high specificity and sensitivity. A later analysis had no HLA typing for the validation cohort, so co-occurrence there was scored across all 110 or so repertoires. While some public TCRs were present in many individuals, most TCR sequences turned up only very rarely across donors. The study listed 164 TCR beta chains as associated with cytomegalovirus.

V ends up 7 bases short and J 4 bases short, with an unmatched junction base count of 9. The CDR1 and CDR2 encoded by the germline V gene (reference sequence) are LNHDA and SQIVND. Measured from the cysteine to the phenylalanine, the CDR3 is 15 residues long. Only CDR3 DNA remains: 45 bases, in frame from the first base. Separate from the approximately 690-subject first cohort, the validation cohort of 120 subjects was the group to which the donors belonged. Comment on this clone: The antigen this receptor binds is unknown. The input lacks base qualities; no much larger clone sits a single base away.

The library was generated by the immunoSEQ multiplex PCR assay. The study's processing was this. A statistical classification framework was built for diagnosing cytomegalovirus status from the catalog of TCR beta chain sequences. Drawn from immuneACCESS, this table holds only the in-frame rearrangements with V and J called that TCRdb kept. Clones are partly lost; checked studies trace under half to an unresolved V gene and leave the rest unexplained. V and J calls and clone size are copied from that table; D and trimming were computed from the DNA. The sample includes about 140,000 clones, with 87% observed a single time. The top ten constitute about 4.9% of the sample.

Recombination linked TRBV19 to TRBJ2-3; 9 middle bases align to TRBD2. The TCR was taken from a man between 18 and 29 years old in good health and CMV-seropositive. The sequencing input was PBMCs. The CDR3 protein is CASISSGSGADTQYF. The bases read TGTGCCAGTATCAGTAGCGGGAGTGGCGCAGATACGCAGTATTTT.